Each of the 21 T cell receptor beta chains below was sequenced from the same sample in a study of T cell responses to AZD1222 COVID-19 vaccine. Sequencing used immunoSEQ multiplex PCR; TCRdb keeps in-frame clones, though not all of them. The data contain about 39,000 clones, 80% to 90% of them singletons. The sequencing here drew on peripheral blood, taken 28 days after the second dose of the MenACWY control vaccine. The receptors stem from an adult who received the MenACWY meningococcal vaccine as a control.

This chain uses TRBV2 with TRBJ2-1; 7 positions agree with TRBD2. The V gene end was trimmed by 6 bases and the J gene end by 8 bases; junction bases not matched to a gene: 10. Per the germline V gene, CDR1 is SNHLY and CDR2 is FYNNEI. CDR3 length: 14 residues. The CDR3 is CASRALLATHEQFF. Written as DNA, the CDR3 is TGTGCCAGCAGGGCACTACTAGCGACTCATGAGCAGTTCTTC.

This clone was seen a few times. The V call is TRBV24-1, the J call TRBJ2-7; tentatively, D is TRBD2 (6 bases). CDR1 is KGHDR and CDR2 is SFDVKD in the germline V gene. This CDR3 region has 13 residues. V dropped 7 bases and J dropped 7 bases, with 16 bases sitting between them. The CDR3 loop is CATSGRDSGEQYF. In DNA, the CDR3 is TGTGCCACCAGCGGTAGGGACTCGGGGGAGCAGTACTTC.

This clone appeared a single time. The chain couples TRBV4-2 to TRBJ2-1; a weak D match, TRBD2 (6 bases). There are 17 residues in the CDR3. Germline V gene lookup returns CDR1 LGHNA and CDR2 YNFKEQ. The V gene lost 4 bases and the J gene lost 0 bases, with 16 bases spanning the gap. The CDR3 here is CASSLLPRGTSYNEQFF. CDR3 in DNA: TGTGCCAGCAGCCTCCTGCCCCGCGGGACCTCCTACAATGAGCAGTTCTTC.

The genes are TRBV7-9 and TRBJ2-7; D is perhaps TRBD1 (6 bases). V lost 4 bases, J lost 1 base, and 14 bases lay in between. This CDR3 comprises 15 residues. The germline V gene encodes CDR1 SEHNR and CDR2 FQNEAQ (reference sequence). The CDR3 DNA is TGTGCCAGCAGCTCGTGGGGGACACATTCCTACGAGCAGTACTTC. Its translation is CASSSWGTHSYEQYF.

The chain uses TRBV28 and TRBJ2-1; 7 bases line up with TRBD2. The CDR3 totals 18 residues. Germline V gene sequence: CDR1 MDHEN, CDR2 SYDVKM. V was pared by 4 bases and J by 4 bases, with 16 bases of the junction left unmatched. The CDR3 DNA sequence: TGTGCCAGCAGTTCCTCTTTGAACTGGGACTACCAATACAATGAGCAGTTCTTC. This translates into CASSSSLNWDYQYNEQFF. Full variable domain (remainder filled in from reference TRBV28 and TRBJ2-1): DVKVTQSSRYLVKRTGEKVFLECVQDMDHENMFWYRQDPGLGLRLIYFSYDVKMKEKGDIPEGYSVSREKKERFSLILESASTNQTSMYLCASSSSLNWDYQYNEQFFGPGTRLTVL.

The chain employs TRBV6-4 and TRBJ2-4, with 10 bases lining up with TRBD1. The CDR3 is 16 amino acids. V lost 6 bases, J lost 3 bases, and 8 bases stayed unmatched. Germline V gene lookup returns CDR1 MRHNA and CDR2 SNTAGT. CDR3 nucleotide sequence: TGTGCCAGCAGGTACTCCGGGACAGGGGTCAAAAACATTCAGTACTTC. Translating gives CASRYSGTGVKNIQYF.

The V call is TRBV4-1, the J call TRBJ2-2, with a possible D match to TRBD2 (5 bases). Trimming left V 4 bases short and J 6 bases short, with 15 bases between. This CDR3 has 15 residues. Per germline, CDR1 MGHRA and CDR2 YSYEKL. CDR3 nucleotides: TGCGCCAGCAGCCCTTCGGGATTCGGTTCCGGGGAGCTGTTTTTT. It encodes CASSPSGFGSGELFF.

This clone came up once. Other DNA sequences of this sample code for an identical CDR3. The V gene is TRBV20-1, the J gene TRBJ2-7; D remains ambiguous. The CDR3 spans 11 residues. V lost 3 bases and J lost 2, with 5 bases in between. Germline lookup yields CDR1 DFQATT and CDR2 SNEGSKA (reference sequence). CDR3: CSASGPYEQYF. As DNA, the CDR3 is TGCAGTGCTAGCGGTCCCTACGAGCAGTACTTC.

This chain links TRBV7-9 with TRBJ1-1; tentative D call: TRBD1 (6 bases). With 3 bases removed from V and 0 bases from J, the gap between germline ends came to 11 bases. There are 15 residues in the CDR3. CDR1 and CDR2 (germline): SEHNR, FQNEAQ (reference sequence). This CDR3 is CASSLSGGLNTEAFF. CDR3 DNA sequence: TGTGCCAGCAGCTTGAGCGGGGGCTTGAACACTGAAGCTTTCTTT.

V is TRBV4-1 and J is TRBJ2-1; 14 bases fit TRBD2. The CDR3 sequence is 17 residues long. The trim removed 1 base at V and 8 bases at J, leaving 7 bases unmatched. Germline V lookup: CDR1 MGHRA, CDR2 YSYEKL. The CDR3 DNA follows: TGCGCCAGCAGCCAAGGGGTGACTAGCGGGAGGGGAGATGAGCAGTTCTTC. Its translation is CASSQGVTSGRGDEQFF.

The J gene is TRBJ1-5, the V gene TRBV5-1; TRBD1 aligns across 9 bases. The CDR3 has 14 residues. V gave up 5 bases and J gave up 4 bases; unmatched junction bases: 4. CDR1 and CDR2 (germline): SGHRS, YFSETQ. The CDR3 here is CASSPGQGNQPQHF. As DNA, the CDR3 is TGCGCCAGCAGTCCAGGACAGGGGAATCAGCCCCAGCATTTT.

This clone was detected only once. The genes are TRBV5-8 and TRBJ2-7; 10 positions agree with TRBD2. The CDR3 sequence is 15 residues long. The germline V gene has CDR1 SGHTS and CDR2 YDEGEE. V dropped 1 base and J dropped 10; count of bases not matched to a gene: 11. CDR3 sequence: CASSLSASGSVSQYF. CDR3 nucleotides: TGTGCCAGCAGCTTGTCAGCTAGCGGGAGTGTGAGTCAGTACTTC.

The CDR3 nucleotides read TGCGCCAGCAGCTTGAGAGCAGGGGGACCCTACGAGCAGTACTTC. Its translation: CASSLRAGGPYEQYF. The chain is built from TRBV5-1 and TRBJ2-7; 7 bases match TRBD1. V shed 1 base, J shed 2 bases, and the junction held 6 bases outside the gene matches. The CDR3 spans 15 residues. CDR1 is SGHRS and CDR2 is YFSETQ in the germline V gene. The complete variable domain, with remaining parts taken from reference TRBV5-1 and TRBJ2-7, reads KAGVTQTPRYLIKTRGQQVTLSCSPISGHRSVSWYQQTPGQGLQFLFEYFSETQRNKGNFPGRFSGRQFSNSRSEMNVSTLELGDSALYLCASSLRAGGPYEQYFGPGTRLTVT.

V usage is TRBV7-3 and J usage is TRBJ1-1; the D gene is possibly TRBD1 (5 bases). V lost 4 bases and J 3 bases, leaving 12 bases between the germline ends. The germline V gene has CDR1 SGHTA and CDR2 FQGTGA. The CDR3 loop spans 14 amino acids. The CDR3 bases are TGTGCCAGCAGCTCGACCGGGGCGGACACTGAAGCTTTCTTT. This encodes CASSSTGADTEAFF.

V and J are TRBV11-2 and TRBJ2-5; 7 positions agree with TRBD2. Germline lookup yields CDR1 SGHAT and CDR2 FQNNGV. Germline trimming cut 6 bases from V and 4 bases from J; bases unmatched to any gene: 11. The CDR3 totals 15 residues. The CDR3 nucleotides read TGTGCCAGCAGAAATGGGGGGAGGGGAGGAGAGACCCAGTACTTC. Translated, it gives CASRNGGRGGETQYF.

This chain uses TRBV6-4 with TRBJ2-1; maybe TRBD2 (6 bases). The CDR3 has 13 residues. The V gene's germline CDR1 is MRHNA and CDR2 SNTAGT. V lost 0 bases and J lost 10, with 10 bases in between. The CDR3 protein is CASSDSLEGEQFF. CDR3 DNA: TGTGCCAGCAGTGACTCACTGGAGGGGGAGCAGTTCTTC.

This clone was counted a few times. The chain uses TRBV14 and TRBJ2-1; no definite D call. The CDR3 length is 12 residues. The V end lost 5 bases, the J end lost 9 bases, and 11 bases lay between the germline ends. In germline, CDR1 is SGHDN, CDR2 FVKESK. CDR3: CASSGGVSEQFF. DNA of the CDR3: TGTGCCAGCAGCGGTGGGGTTTCTGAGCAGTTCTTC.

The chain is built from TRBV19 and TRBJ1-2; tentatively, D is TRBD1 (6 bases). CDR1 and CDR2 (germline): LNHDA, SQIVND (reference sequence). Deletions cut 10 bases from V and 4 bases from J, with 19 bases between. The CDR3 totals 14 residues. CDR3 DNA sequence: TGTGCCACTACCCGGGACACCAGAGGCTATGGCTACACCTTC. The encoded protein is CATTRDTRGYGYTF.

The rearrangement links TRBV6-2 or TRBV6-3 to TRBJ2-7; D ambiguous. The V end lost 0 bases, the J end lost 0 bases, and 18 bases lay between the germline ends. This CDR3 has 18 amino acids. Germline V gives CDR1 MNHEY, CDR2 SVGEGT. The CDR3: CASSYSIVRASSSYEQYF. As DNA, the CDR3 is TGTGCCAGCAGTTACTCGATAGTTCGAGCCTCGAGCTCCTACGAGCAGTACTTC.

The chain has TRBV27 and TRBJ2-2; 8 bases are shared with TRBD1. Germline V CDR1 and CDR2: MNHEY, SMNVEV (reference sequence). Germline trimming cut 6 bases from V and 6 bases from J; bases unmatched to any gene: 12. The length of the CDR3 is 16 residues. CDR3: CASSPSRGLGSGELFF. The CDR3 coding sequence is TGTGCCAGCAGCCCTAGCAGGGGGCTTGGTTCCGGGGAGCTGTTTTTT.

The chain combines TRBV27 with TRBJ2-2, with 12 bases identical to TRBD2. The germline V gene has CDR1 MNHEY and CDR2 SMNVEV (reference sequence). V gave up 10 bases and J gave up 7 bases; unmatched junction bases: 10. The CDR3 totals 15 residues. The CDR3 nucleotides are TGTGCCACCTCCCCTAGCGGGAGGGGGGTCGGGGAGCTGTTTTTT. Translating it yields CATSPSGRGVGELFF.